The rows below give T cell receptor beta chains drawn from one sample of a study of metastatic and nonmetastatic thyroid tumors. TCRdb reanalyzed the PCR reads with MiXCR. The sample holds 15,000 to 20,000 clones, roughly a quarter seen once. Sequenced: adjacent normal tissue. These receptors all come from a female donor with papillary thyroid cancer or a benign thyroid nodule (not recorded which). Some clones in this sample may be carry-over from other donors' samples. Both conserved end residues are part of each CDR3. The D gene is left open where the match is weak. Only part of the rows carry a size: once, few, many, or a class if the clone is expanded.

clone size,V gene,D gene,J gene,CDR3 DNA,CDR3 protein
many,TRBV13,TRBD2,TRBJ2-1,TGTGCCAGCAGCCCCCGGGAGGGTGTGGTAAAAGGTCAGTTCTTC,CASSPREGVVKGQFF
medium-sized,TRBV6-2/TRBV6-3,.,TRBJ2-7,TGTGCCAGCAGCCGAACGGGTTACTACGAGCAGTACTTC,CASSRTGYYEQYF
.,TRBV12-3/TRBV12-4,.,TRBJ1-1,TGTGCCAGCAGTTTAGTATCAGGAATGAACACTGAAGCTTTCTTT,CASSLVSGMNTEAFF
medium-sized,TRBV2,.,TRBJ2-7,TGTGCCAGCAGTGATGGATTGAACGACGAGCAGTACTTC,CASSDGLNDEQYF
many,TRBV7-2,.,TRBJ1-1,TGTGCCAGCAGCTTTTTGCAGGGAAAAGCTTTCTTT,CASSFLQGKAFF
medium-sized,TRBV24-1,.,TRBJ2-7,TGTGCCACCAGTGAGAACAGGCTTCCCTACGAGCAGTACTTC,CATSENRLPYEQYF
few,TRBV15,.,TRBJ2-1,TGTGCCACCAGCAGAGATTTATGGGTCAATGAGCAGTTCTTC,CATSRDLWVNEQFF
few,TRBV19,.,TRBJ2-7,TGTGCCAGTAGTAAACGCCAGGGCTATATCTACGATCAGTACTTC,CASSKRQGYIYDQYF
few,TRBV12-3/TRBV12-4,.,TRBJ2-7,TGTGCCAGCAGTTTAGCCGGACGGGTGTCCTACGAGCAGTACTTC,CASSLAGRVSYEQYF
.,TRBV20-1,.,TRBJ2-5,TGCAGTGCCCGTCATGGGGAGGCGCAAGAGACCCAGTACTTC,CSARHGEAQETQYF
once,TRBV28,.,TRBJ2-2,TGTGCCAGCAGATATTCAGGGCAGTCCACCGGGGAGTTGGTTTTT,CASRYSGQSTGELVF
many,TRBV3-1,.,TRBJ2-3,TGTGCCACACGGGATGAGGCGGATACGCAGTATTTT,CATRDEADTQYF
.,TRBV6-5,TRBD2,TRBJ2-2,TGTGCCAGCAGTTGGACTAGCGGCCTCTCGGGTACCGGTGAGCTGTTTTTT,CASSWTSGLSGTGELFF
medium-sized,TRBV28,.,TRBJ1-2,TGTGCCAGCAGTTTTTCGGCCCCGAGTAACTATGGCTACACCTTC,CASSFSAPSNYGYTF
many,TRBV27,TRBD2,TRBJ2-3,TGTGCCAGCTCGCTAGCGGGAGGGATCACAGATACGCAGTATTTT,CASSLAGGITDTQYF
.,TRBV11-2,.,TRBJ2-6,TGTGCCAGCAGCTTAAGGGCCAGGCCCTCTGTGGCCAACTTCCTGACTTTC,CASSLRARPSVANFLTF
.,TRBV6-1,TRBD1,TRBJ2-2,TGTGCCAGCAGTCCAGGGGGCTTGGGAACCGGGGAGCTGTTTTTT,CASSPGGLGTGELFF
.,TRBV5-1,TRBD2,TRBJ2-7,TGCGCCAGCAGCTTTGCGGGAGGCTCAACTAGGGTCGAGCAGTACTTC,CASSFAGGSTRVEQYF
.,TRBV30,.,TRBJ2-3,TGTGCCTGTACTCTAGCTAGCAGAGATACGCAGTATTTT,CACTLASRDTQYF
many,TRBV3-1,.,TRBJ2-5,TGTGCCAGCAGCCAAATAATAGAAGCCCAGTACTTC,CASSQIIEAQYF
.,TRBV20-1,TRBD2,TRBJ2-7,TGCAGTGCTGGCAGGGAAGCGGGAGGCCACTACGAGCAGTACTTC,CSAGREAGGHYEQYF
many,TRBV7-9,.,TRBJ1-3,TGTGCCAGCAGCTTAGCGGAGGACCGAGACTCTGGAAACACCATATATTTT,CASSLAEDRDSGNTIYF
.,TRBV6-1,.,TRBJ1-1,TGTGCCAGCAGACCTTATGACAGGCTAAACACTGAAGCTTTCTTT,CASRPYDRLNTEAFF
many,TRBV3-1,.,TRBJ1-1,TGTGCCAGCAATGACCCCTCAAGTGGGGCTGAAGCTTTCTTT,CASNDPSSGAEAFF
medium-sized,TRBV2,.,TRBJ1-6,TGTGCCAGCACGGGGGCTTTAAATTCACCCCTCCACTTT,CASTGALNSPLHF
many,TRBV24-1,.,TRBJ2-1,TGTGCCACCAGTGATCCCCGGCGGGCTAGCCACAATGAGCAGTTCTTC,CATSDPRRASHNEQFF
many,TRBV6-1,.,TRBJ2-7,TGTGCCAGCAGTGAACTGGACAGCTTAACCACCTACGAGCAGTACTTC,CASSELDSLTTYEQYF
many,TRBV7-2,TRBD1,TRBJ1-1,TGTGCCAGCAGCTACCTAGGCGGGACAGCCGTTGAAGCTTTCTTT,CASSYLGGTAVEAFF
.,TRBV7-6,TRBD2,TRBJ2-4,TGTGCCAGCAGCTTAGACCTAGCGGTAGGAGGGACCCAGTATTTC,CASSLDLAVGGTQYF
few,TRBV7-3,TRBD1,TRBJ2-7,TGTGCCAGCAGCTTTCCCGGGACAGATAAGTACTTC,CASSFPGTDKYF
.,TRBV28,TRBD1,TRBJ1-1,TGTGCCAGCAGTTTGGTGTACAGGGGAAACACTGAAGCTTTCTTT,CASSLVYRGNTEAFF
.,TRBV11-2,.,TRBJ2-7,TGTGCCAGCAGCTTGGGGCAGGTTTACGAGCAGTACTTC,CASSLGQVYEQYF
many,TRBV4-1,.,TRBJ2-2,TGCGCCAGTCGGGGCAGCCCCGGGGAGCTGTTTTTT,CASRGSPGELFF
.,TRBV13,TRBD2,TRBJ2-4,TGTGCCAGCAGCGATGCGACTGGGGGACTATCCAAAAACATTCAGTACTTC,CASSDATGGLSKNIQYF
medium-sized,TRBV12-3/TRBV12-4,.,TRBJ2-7,TGTGCCAGCAGTTTAGCGGGACATTATGTTGGTTCCTACGAGCAGTACTTC,CASSLAGHYVGSYEQYF
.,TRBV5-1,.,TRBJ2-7,TGCGCCAGCAGCCCTGACGGCGCCTACGAGCAGTACTTC,CASSPDGAYEQYF
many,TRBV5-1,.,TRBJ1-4,TGCGCCAGCAGCTTGCGTAGACGAAATGAAAAACTGTTTTTT,CASSLRRRNEKLFF
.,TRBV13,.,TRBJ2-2,TGCGCCATCAGCTTAGGCCTAAATCGACGCACCGGGGAGCTGTTTTTT,CAISLGLNRRTGELFF
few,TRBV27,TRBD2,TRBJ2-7,TGTGCCAGCAGCCGGGACAGCGGGGGGTTCTTGGAGCAGTACTTC,CASSRDSGGFLEQYF
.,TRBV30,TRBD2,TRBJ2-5,TGTGCCTGGAGTGTCGGGAGGGCCGAGACCCAGTACTTC,CAWSVGRAETQYF
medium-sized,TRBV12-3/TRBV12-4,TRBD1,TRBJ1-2,TGTGCCAGCAGATGGACAGGGGGAAACTATGGCTACACCTTC,CASRWTGGNYGYTF
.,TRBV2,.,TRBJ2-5,TGTGCCAGCATCCCTGAAAGGTATCGGGAGTCCCAAGAGACCCAGTACTTC,CASIPERYRESQETQYF
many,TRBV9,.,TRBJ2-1,TGTGCCAGCAGCGTAGGGAGCGTAAGCTCCTACAATGAGCAGTTCTTC,CASSVGSVSSYNEQFF
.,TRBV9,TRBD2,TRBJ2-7,TGTGCCAGCAGCGTAGGCACGTTGGGACTAGCGGGAGATACATTGAACGAGCAGTACTTC,CASSVGTLGLAGDTLNEQYF
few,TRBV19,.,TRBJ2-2,TGTGCCAGTAATCATGGCAGGGTGAACGGTGAGCTGTTTTTT,CASNHGRVNGELFF
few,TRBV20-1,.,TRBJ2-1,TGCAGTGCTAGAGATCTTAGGACGTACAATGAGCAGTTCTTC,CSARDLRTYNEQFF
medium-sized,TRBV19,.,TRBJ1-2,TGTGCCAGTATGGCGGGGTTTGATGGCTACACCTTC,CASMAGFDGYTF
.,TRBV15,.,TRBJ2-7,TGTGCCACCAGCAGAGATTTACCCTACGAGCAGTACTTC,CATSRDLPYEQYF
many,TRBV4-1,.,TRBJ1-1,TGCGCCAGCAGCCAAGATCCAGGGGCGAACACTGAAGCTTTCTTT,CASSQDPGANTEAFF
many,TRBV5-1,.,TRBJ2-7,TGCGCCAGCAGCTTTGAGGGCTACGAGCAGTACTTC,CASSFEGYEQYF
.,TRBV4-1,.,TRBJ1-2,TGCGCCAGCAGCCAGCCTTCGGACAGCTATGGCTACACCTTC,CASSQPSDSYGYTF
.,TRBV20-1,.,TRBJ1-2,TGCAGTGCTGCGACCGAAAACTATGGCTACACCTTC,CSAATENYGYTF
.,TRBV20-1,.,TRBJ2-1,TGCAGTGCTAGAGATGGGTCCGTAGCGCTCAATGAGCAGTTCTTC,CSARDGSVALNEQFF
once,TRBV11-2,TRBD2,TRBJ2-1,TGTGCCAGCAGCTTAGGGGGGACTAGTAGGAACAATGAGCAGTTCTTC,CASSLGGTSRNNEQFF
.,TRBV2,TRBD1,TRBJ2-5,TGTGCCAGCAGTCCCAATCCTGGACAGGTCTCGTTCTTC,CASSPNPGQVSFF